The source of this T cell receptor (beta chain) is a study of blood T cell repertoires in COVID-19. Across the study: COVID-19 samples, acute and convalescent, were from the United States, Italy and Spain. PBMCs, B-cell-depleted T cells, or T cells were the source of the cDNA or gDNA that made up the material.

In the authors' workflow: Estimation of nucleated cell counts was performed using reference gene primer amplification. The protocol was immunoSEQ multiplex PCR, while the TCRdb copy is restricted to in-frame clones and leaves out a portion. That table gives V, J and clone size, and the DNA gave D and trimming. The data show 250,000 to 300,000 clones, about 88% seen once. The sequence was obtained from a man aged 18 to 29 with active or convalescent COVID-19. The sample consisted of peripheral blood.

CDR3 loop: CASTGTDNYGYTF. The CDR3 nucleotides are TGCGCCAGCACCGGGACAGATAACTATGGCTACACCTTC. V is TRBV10-2 and J is TRBJ1-2; 7 nucleotides match TRBD1. The V and J ends lost 7 bases and 1 base, in that order; junction bases with no gene match: 3. CDR3 length equals 13 residues. Germline V gene data show CDR1 as WSHSY and CDR2 as SAAADI.